Detailed here is one TCR beta chain. Its antigen remains unknown. The sample comes from a study of CD4 T cells in relation to SARS-CoV-2 and coronaviruses. Overall study: Convalescent donors were aged about 20 to 72, with median around 40 years. Study-wide results and caveats: SARS-CoV-2-driven expansion was significantly weaker in crossreactive than monoreactive clones.

Trimming took 11 bases from V and 4 from J, leaving 12 bases between them. The CDR3 spans 11 residues. CDR1 is MNHEY and CDR2 is SMNVEV in the germline V gene (reference sequence). Naive and memory CD4+ T cell DNA was deep-sequenced without culture. Using immunoSEQ multiplex PCR, the repertoire was profiled, and TCRdb retains in-frame clones only, with some absent. This table holds about 56,000 clones, 92% found once. The V call is TRBV27, the J call TRBJ2-7; maybe TRBD2 (6 bases). Material: naive CD4+ T cells from PBMCs. Regarding subset: naive CD4+ T cells isolated by negative enrichment. This TCR derives from an adult with COVID-19. For the CDR3, the DNA is TGTGCCGCGGGGTTTCGGTACGAGCAGTACTTC. Its protein is CAAGFRYEQYF.